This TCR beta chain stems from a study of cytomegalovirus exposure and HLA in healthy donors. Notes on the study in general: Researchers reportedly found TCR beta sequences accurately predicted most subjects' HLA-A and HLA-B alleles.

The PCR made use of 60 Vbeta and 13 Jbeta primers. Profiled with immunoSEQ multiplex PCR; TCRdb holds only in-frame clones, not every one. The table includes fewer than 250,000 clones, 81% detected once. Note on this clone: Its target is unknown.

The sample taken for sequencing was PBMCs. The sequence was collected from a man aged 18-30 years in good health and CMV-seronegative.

CDR3 region: CASSGRGGNTEAFF. In DNA form, the CDR3 reads TGTGCCAGCTCAGGCAGGGGCGGGAACACTGAAGCTTTCTTT. The rearrangement links TRBV18 to TRBJ1-1, with a weak D call TRBD1 (6 bases). Between the trimmed V and J ends, which lost 5 bases and 1 base, there was a span of 11 bases. Germline V lookup: CDR1 KGHSH, CDR2 LQKENI. The CDR3 covers 14 residues.